This T cell receptor (beta chain) was recorded in a study of Ad26.COV2.S vaccination and SARS-CoV-2 variants. Study-level points and caveats: Placebo and vaccine recipients had non-spike TCR breadth that was similar.

Data came from immunoSEQ multiplex PCR; TCRdb stores just in-frame clones and leaves some out. The sample includes 250,000 or so clones, around 85% seen only once; the top ten take 2.9%. This sample's treatment: around 19 received Ad26.COV2.S at low or high dose, single or two shots; several received placebo; per-sample allocation not given. At day 63 after the first vaccine or placebo injection, samples were drawn. Recruitment in Boston yielded a donor of adult age, 18-55 years. Germline values: CDR1 LNHDA, CDR2 SQIVND (reference sequence). V gave up 2 bases and J gave up 0 bases, with 10 bases separating them. The CDR3 runs 15 residues. Comments on this clone: What it binds is not known.

The rearrangement uses TRBV19 and TRBJ1-2; D is undetermined. The sequence derives from a person aged 18-65 years who received the Ad26.COV2.S COVID-19 vaccine or a placebo. The sample in question was peripheral blood, obtained in a trial of Ad26.COV2.S vaccine versus placebo. This CDR3 is CASSITGSANYGYTF. The CDR3 DNA is TGTGCCAGTAGTATAACGGGATCCGCTAACTATGGCTACACCTTC.